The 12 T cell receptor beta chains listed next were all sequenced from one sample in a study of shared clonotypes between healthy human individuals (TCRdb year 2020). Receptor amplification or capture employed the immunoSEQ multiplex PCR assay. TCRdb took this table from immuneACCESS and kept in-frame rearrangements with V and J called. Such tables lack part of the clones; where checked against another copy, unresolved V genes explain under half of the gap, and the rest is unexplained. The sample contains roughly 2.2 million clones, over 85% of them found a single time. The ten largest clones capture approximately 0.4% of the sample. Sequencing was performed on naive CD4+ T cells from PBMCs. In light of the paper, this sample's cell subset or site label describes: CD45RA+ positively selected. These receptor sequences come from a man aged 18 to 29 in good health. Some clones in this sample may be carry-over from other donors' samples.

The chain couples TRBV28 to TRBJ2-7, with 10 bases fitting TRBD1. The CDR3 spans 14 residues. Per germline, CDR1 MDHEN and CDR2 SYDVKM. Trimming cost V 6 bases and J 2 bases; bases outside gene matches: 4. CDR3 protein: CASRTGGLTYEQYF. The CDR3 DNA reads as TGTGCCAGCAGGACAGGGGGCTTGACCTACGAGCAGTACTTC.

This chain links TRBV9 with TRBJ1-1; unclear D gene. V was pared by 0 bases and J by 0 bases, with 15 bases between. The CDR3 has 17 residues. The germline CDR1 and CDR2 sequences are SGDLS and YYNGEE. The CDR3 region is CASSVALQENMNTEAFF. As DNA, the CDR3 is TGTGCCAGCAGCGTAGCTCTTCAAGAAAACATGAACACTGAAGCTTTCTTT.

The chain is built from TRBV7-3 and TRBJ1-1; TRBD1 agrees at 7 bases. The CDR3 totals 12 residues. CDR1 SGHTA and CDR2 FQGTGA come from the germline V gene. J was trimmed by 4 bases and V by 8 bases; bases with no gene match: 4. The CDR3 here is CASQQGLTEAFF. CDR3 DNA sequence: TGTGCCAGCCAACAGGGGCTCACTGAAGCTTTCTTT.

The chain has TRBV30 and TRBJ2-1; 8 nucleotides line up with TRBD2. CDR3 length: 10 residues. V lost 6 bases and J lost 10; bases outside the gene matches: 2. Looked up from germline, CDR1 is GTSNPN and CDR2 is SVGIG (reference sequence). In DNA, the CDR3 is TGTGCCTGCGGGAGGGGGGAGCAGTTCTTC. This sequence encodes CACGRGEQFF.

The CDR3 DNA sequence: TGTGCCAGCACCCCCCGGGACAGGGGGACGGCCGAGCAGTACTTC. Translation: CASTPRDRGTAEQYF. This chain uses TRBV28 with TRBJ2-7; 11 positions agree with TRBD1. The ends lost 7 bases at V and 6 bases at J; junction bases unmatched: 11. This CDR3 region has 15 residues. CDR1 MDHEN and CDR2 SYDVKM come from the germline V gene.

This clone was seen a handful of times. CDR3 protein: CASSRQGLSAFF. In nucleotides, the CDR3 is TGTGCCAGCAGCAGACAGGGGTTATCAGCTTTCTTT. This chain joins TRBV2 and TRBJ1-1, with 8 bases that match TRBD1. CDR1 and CDR2 (germline): SNHLY, FYNNEI. CDR3 length equals 12 residues. Trimming at V came to 6 bases and at J to 10 bases, leaving 7 bases not matched to a gene.

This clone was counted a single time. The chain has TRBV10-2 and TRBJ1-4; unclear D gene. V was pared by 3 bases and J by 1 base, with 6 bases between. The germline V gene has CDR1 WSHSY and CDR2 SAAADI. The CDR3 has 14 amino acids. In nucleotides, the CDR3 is TGCGCCAGCAGTGATTGGGAAACTAATGAAAAACTGTTTTTT. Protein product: CASSDWETNEKLFF.

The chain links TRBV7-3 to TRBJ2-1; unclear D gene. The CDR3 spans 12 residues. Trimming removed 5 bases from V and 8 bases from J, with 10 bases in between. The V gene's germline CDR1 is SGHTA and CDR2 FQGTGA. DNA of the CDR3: TGTGCCAGCAGCCAAAGGGCCGATGAGCAGTTCTTC. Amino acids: CASSQRADEQFF. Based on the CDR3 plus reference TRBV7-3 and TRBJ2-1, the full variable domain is GAGVSQTPSNKVTEKGKYVELRCDPISGHTALYWYRQSLGQGPEFLIYFQGTGAADDSGLPNDRFFAVRPEGSVSTLKIQRTERGDSAVYLCASSQRADEQFFGPGTRLTVL.

The CDR3 nucleotides read TGTGCCAGCAGTTTACCCGGACAGGGCTTCTCCTACGAGCAGTACTTC. Protein: CASSLPGQGFSYEQYF. The chain combines TRBV28 with TRBJ2-7, with TRBD1 matching over 8 bases. CDR1 and CDR2 from the germline V gene are MDHEN and SYDVKM. The junction had 6 bases not matched to a gene; V was cut back by 2 bases and J by 0 bases. The CDR3 has 16 residues. Full variable domain (missing parts from reference TRBV28 and TRBJ2-7): DVKVTQSSRYLVKRTGEKVFLECVQDMDHENMFWYRQDPGLGLRLIYFSYDVKMKEKGDIPEGYSVSREKKERFSLILESASTNQTSMYLCASSLPGQGFSYEQYFGPGTRLTVT.

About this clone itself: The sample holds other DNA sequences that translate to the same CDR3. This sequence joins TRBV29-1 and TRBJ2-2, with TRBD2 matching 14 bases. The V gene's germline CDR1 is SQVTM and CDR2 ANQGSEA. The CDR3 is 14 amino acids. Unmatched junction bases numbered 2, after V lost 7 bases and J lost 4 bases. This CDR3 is CSGGLAGGTGELFF. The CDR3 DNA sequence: TGCAGCGGCGGACTAGCGGGGGGCACCGGGGAGCTGTTTTTT.

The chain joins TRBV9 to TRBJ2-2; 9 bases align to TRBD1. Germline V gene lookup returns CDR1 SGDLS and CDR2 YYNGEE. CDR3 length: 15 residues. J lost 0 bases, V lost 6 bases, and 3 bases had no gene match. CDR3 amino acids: CASTRDRANTGELFF. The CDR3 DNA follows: TGTGCCAGCACTCGGGACAGGGCGAACACCGGGGAGCTGTTTTTT. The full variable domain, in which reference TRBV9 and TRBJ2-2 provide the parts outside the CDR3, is DSGVTQTPKHLITATGQRVTLRCSPRSGDLSVYWYQQSLDQGLQFLIQYYNGEERAKGNILERFSAQQFPDLHSELNLSSLELGDSALYFCASTRDRANTGELFFGEGSRLTVL.

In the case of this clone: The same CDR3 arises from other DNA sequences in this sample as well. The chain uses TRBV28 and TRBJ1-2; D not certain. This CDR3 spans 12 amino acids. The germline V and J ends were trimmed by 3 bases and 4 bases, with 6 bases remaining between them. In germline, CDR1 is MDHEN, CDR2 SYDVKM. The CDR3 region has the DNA TGTGCCAGCAGTTTTCGCGTCTATGGCTACACCTTC. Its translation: CASSFRVYGYTF.